The sequence of this T cell receptor beta chain was determined in a study of shared T cell receptors in the human thymus (dated by TCRdb to the early 2020s). For context, the study as a whole: The study investigated the way shared, self-reactive T-cell receptor alpha chains are produced in the human thymus.

Libraries were constructed by the immunoSEQ multiplex PCR assay. This is the immuneACCESS table as TCRdb keeps it, with only in-frame sequences that have V and J called. A part of the clones is gone; compared with another copy, unresolved V genes explain less than half, and the rest is unexplained. The sample has about 660,000 clones on record, approximately 90% of them singletons. 0.0095% to 0.012% of the sample is taken by the ten largest. As for this clone: Its antigen remains undetermined. No much larger clone exists at a distance of one base, and base qualities are not known.

The cysteine opens and the phenylalanine closes a CDR3 of 21 amino acids. Only CDR3 DNA remains: 63 bases, in frame from the first base. Relative to germline, V is 1 base shorter and J is 1 base shorter, with 27 bases between their ends. CDR1 and CDR2 (SGHRS, YFSETQ) derive from the germline V gene. These same records also appear under a second study, on human thymus T cells. Taken from the second paper: In Finland, the donors were immunologically healthy infants who were having open corrective cardiac surgery for congenital heart defects. Thymus tissue was collected as surgical resects that were removed during corrective cardiac surgery. Both the thymic and the peripheral blood repertoires appeared to show biased V and J gene segment usage. According to the related research, thymic TCR repertoires were highly overlapping among unrelated individuals. The study described the TCR alpha and beta repertoires in roughly 8 infant thymus samples and a few matching peripheral blood samples. Donor ages ranging from roughly 7 to 250 days were recorded, and over 5 male and a couple of female infants were included in the cohort. After being mechanically released from the tissue, thymocytes were kept at -70 degrees C in pellets of about 8.5-32 million cells. Genomic DNA was extracted from frozen cell pellets with a QIAsymphony instrument. TCRB and TCRAD loci were amplified from a standardized quantity of quality-controlled genomic DNA using the immunoSEQ multiplex PCR assay. The amplicons covered the V(D)J region and were long enough to include the CDR3 and to identify the V and J genes. Amplicon sequencing was performed on an Illumina platform through the commercial immunoSEQ service. Primer bias and sequencing errors were corrected as previously described, and TCRAD and TCRB definitions were based on the IMGT database. Analysis of the repertoires was done with immunoSEQ Analyzer 3.0 and VDJTools and included basic statistics, V/J segment usage, diversity estimates, rarefaction and pairwise overlap. To estimate diversity, the Chao1, ChaoE, Efron-Thisted, Shannon and inverse Simpson indices were applied, and diversity was also estimated on datasets down-sampled to the smallest sample. Repertoire overlap used strict matching of CDR3 nucleotide sequence, V gene and J gene, with Jaccard-based multidimensional scaling clustering. On average, thymus samples gave 650,000 to 850,000 unique TCRB clonotypes, whereas blood samples gave roughly 80,000.

The chain is encoded by TRBV5-1 joined to TRBJ2-4; TRBD1 might be the D gene, on 6 matching bases. The sample taken for sequencing was thymocytes. This TCR was sampled from a boy in the first two years of life with a congenital heart defect. Donor details come from another sample of the same person, matched by shared clones. This receptor carries the CDR3 CASSLSVDSHIGEGAKNIQYF. The nucleotide sequence is TGCGCCAGCAGCTTGAGTGTGGACAGTCACATAGGGGAAGGGGCCAAAAACATTCAGTACTTC.